This T cell receptor (beta chain) was observed in a study of OX40 agonist ivuxolimab in advanced cancers. The CDR3 is made up of 17 amino acids. The germline gives CDR1 LGHNA, CDR2 YSLEER. V lost 0 bases and J 4 bases, leaving 15 bases between the germline ends. Profiling relied on immunoSEQ multiplex PCR, and the TCRdb table lists in-frame clones only, not all of them. The sample has around 67,000 clones; roughly 84% are singletons. The material sequenced was CD4+ or CD8+ T cells sorted from blood, taken in a trial of the OX40 agonist ivuxolimab. The receptor's source is an adult with an advanced solid tumor such as melanoma, head and neck, liver or kidney cancer. The chain links TRBV4-3 to TRBJ2-2, with D perhaps matching TRBD1 (6 bases). This CDR3 reads CASSQEPLQGATGELFF. The CDR3 nucleotides are TGCGCCAGCAGCCAAGAGCCCCTACAGGGAGCCACCGGGGAGCTGTTTTTT.